The 15 T cell receptor beta chains below all came from one sample that was sequenced in a study of T cells in Graves' hyperthyroidism and ophthalmopathy. The investigators amplified TCR beta CDR3 regions from RNA transcripts. The HTBI primer set was used in a first-round RT-PCR of the TCR CDR3. TCRdb itself ran the multiplex PCR reads through MiXCR, one entry per CDR3 protein. The profile shows roughly 570,000 distinct CDR3 sequences, roughly 50% of them singletons. Sequencing was performed on peripheral blood or thyroid tissue (not recorded which). The receptors here all came from an adult woman with Graves' disease, either hyperthyroidism or ophthalmopathy (not recorded which).

V is TRBV11-2 and J is TRBJ1-4; D is unclear. CDR3 length equals 13 residues. CDR1 SGHAT and CDR2 FQNNGV come from the germline V gene. Deletions cut 1 base from V and 6 bases from J, with 6 bases between. The CDR3 loop reads CASSLGIDEKLFF. CDR3 coding DNA: TGTGCCAGCAGCTTAGGGATCGATGAAAAACTGTTTTTT.

In its sample, this clonotype was seen many times. This chain joins TRBV20-1 and TRBJ1-5; 10 nucleotides align to TRBD1. Trimming cost V 6 bases and J 11 bases; bases outside gene matches: 13. CDR3 size: 14 residues. Germline CDR1 DFQATT, CDR2 SNEGSKA (reference sequence). CDR3 DNA sequence: TGCAGTGCGTGGGACAGGGGAGGCCAAGAGACCCAGCATTTT. Translating it yields CSAWDRGGQETQHF.

In its sample, this clonotype was seen many times. The CDR3 here is CASSSPGYNSPLHF. CDR3 DNA: TGTGCCAGCAGTTCCCCAGGGTACAATTCACCCCTCCACTTT. The V and J genes are TRBV28 and TRBJ1-6, with D possibly being TRBD1 (5 bases). This CDR3 region has 14 residues. Germline values: CDR1 MDHEN, CDR2 SYDVKM. V was clipped by 4 bases and J by 7 bases, with 11 bases between them.

This clonotype has at least ten counts. The V gene is TRBV7-2, the J gene TRBJ1-2; 9 bases are a match to TRBD1. The germline CDR1 and CDR2 sequences are SGHTA and FQGNSA. Trimming cost V 3 bases and J 1 base; bases outside gene matches: 9. CDR3 length: 17 residues. CDR3 residues: CASSFSGQGKFNYGYTF. The CDR3 DNA is TGTGCCAGCAGCTTCTCCGGACAGGGGAAGTTTAACTATGGCTACACCTTC.

The gene calls are TRBV2 and TRBJ2-7; TRBD2 might be the D (6 bases). Per germline, CDR1 SNHLY and CDR2 FYNNEI. The CDR3 length is 12 residues. CDR3 sequence: CANLILADEQYF. CDR3 bases: TGTGCTAACCTCATATTAGCGGACGAGCAGTACTTC.

V and J are TRBV20-1 and TRBJ2-5; D not certain. V was pared by 2 bases and J by 6 bases, with 10 bases between. The germline CDR1 and CDR2 sequences are DFQATT and SNEGSKA (reference sequence). The CDR3 sequence is 12 residues long. For the CDR3, the DNA is TGCAGTGCTAGACAGGATTTTAAGACCCAGTACTTC. Translated: CSARQDFKTQYF.

J is TRBJ1-2 and V is TRBV10-3; tentatively, D is TRBD1 (5 bases). The V end was cut by 11 bases, the J end by 1 base, with 11 bases between. This CDR3 contains 12 residues. The V gene's germline CDR1 is ENHRY and CDR2 SYGVKD. In DNA form, the CDR3 reads TGTGCCGCGGGGACGAGTAACTATGGCTACACCTTC. Encoded protein: CAAGTSNYGYTF.

This clonotype turned up a few times. The CDR3 spells CATSEGGQGRTEAFF. The CDR3 region has the DNA TGTGCCACCAGTGAAGGCGGACAGGGAAGGACTGAAGCTTTCTTT. The chain is built from TRBV24-1 and TRBJ1-1; TRBD1 matches 8 bases. In germline, CDR1 is KGHDR, CDR2 SFDVKD. The CDR3 runs to 15 residues. V was pared by 4 bases and J by 5 bases, with 8 bases of the junction left unmatched.

This clonotype was seen a few times. The chain uses TRBV6-1 and TRBJ2-7; 10 nucleotides agree with TRBD1. The CDR3 has 16 residues. From germline, CDR1 is MNHNS and CDR2 SASEGT. Unmatched junction bases numbered 6, after V lost 2 bases and J lost 2 bases. The CDR3 nucleotides are TGTGCCAGCAGTGAACTTGGGACAGGGGACCCCTACGAGCAGTACTTC. Translating gives CASSELGTGDPYEQYF.

This clonotype was found many times. J is TRBJ2-7 and V is TRBV28; TRBD1 agrees at 10 bases. Germline V gene sequence: CDR1 MDHEN, CDR2 SYDVKM. CDR3 length equals 15 residues. J was trimmed by 6 bases and V by 3 bases; bases with no gene match: 8. CDR3 protein: CASSFYRQGAGEQYF. The CDR3 DNA sequence: TGTGCCAGCAGTTTTTACCGACAGGGGGCAGGCGAGCAGTACTTC.

V and J are TRBV6-1 and TRBJ2-7; no reliable D call. The germline gives CDR1 MNHNS, CDR2 SASEGT. This CDR3 spans 14 amino acids. V was pared by 3 bases and J by 3 bases, with 12 bases between. CDR3: CASSDSHYGYEQYF. The CDR3 DNA follows: TGTGCCAGCAGTGACAGCCACTATGGCTACGAGCAGTACTTC.

The chain recombines TRBV2 with TRBJ2-5, with 10 bases lining up with TRBD2. This CDR3 is built from 14 residues. Germline lookup yields CDR1 SNHLY and CDR2 FYNNEI. V shed 10 bases and J 5 bases; nucleotides not matched to a gene: 10. The DNA for the CDR3 is TGTGCCATCGCCCGGCTAGCGGGAGATGAGACCCAGTACTTC. This codes for CAIARLAGDETQYF.

This rearrangement joins TRBV6-1 to TRBJ1-3; 9 bases line up with TRBD1. The CDR3 covers 14 residues. CDR1 and CDR2 (germline): MNHNS, SASEGT. Trimming at V came to 4 bases and at J to 4 bases, leaving 2 bases not matched to a gene. The CDR3 coding sequence is TGTGCCAGCAGTGGGACAGGGGCCGGAAACACCATATATTTT. Amino acid sequence: CASSGTGAGNTIYF.

The chain links TRBV12-3 or TRBV12-4 to TRBJ1-1; 7 bases align to TRBD1. V lost 6 bases, J lost 0 bases, and 7 bases stayed unmatched. This CDR3 spans 15 amino acids. This CDR3 is CASSSGQEMNTEAFF. CDR3 bases: TGTGCCAGCAGCTCCGGACAGGAGATGAACACTGAAGCTTTCTTT.

The V call is TRBV2, the J call TRBJ1-3; no firm D call. Looked up from germline, CDR1 is SNHLY and CDR2 is FYNNEI. CDR3 size: 13 residues. The ends were cut back, 9 bases at V and 2 bases at J, with 11 bases in the middle. The CDR3 is CASEREAGNTIYF. The CDR3 region has the DNA TGTGCCAGTGAACGGGAAGCTGGAAACACCATATATTTT.